Each of the 14 T cell receptor beta chains below was sequenced from the same sample in a study of T cell responses to AZD1222 COVID-19 vaccine. Repertoires were generated with immunoSEQ multiplex PCR, while TCRdb's copy carries only in-frame clones and drops some. The table lists more than 150,000 clones, approximately 92% of them singletons. Sample: peripheral blood, taken on day 0 of AZD1222 vaccination. The receptors here all came from an adult in good health.

The CDR3 protein is CASSPTGAIGYGYTF. In nucleotides, the CDR3 is TGTGCCAGCAGCCCGACAGGGGCCATAGGATATGGCTACACCTTC. The chain couples TRBV7-9 to TRBJ1-2, with 8 nucleotides matching TRBD1. J was trimmed by 5 bases and V by 5 bases; bases with no gene match: 10. From germline, CDR1 is SEHNR and CDR2 FQNEAQ (reference sequence). The CDR3 has 15 residues.

V usage is TRBV5-6 and J usage is TRBJ1-1; D uncertain. Between the trimmed V and J ends, which lost 0 bases and 6 bases, there was a span of 3 bases. The CDR3 length is 11 residues. CDR1 is SGHDT, CDR2 YYEEEE, per germline. This chain's CDR3 is CASSLVSEAFF. The CDR3 DNA sequence: TGTGCCAGCAGCTTGGTCTCTGAAGCTTTCTTT.

The J gene is TRBJ2-7, the V gene TRBV5-6; D gene unclear. V was cut by 2 bases and J by 5 bases, with 5 bases left in between. CDR3 size: 11 residues. Per the germline V gene, CDR1 is SGHDT and CDR2 is YYEEEE. CDR3 sequence (DNA): TGTGCCAGCAGCTTCCGGGACGAGCAGTACTTC. Translating gives CASSFRDEQYF.

This chain uses TRBV4-2 with TRBJ1-5; weak D call: TRBD1 (6 bases). The CDR3 runs 15 residues. Trimming shortened V by 3 bases and J by 4 bases, and 13 bases separated the two germline ends. Germline-derived CDR1 and CDR2 are LGHNA and YNFKEQ. The CDR3 DNA is TGTGCCAGCAGCCAGGATAGACAGGCAAATCAGCCCCAGCATTTT. It is translated as CASSQDRQANQPQHF.

The V gene is TRBV5-1, the J gene TRBJ2-1; TRBD2 aligns across 12 bases. CDR1 is SGHRS and CDR2 is YFSETQ in the germline V gene. V lost 5 bases and J lost 7; bases outside the gene matches: 4. This CDR3 has 14 residues. CDR3 in amino acids: CASRPTSGRNEQFF. The DNA for the CDR3 is TGCGCCAGCAGACCCACTAGCGGGAGGAATGAGCAGTTCTTC.

The chain is built from TRBV5-4 and TRBJ2-1, with TRBD2 identical over 12 bases. The CDR3 contains 16 residues. The trim removed 2 bases at V and 10 bases at J, leaving 10 bases unmatched. Germline V gene sequence: CDR1 SGHNT, CDR2 YYREEE (reference sequence). CDR3 protein: CASSFRATSGRREQFF. Written as DNA, the CDR3 is TGTGCCAGCAGCTTCCGAGCGACTAGCGGGAGACGGGAGCAGTTCTTC.

This chain links TRBV2 with TRBJ1-5; D unresolved. The germline V and J ends were trimmed by 3 bases and 4 bases, with 16 bases remaining between them. This CDR3 has 16 amino acids. From germline, CDR1 is SNHLY and CDR2 FYNNEI. In nucleotides, the CDR3 is TGTGCCAGCAGTGAGGGCGGAGCAGGCCTAAATCAGCCCCAGCATTTT. Translating it yields CASSEGGAGLNQPQHF.

The CDR3 sequence: CASSLGQSIPNYGYTF. DNA of the CDR3: TGTGCCAGCAGCTTGGGCCAATCAATACCTAACTATGGCTACACCTTC. The chain employs TRBV5-6 and TRBJ1-2; unclear D gene. CDR3 length: 16 amino acids. Germline V gene data show CDR1 as SGHDT and CDR2 as YYEEEE. With 0 bases removed from V and 0 bases from J, the gap between germline ends came to 12 bases.

The chain employs TRBV27 and TRBJ1-1, with D tentatively TRBD1 (5 bases). From germline, CDR1 is MNHEY and CDR2 SMNVEV (reference sequence). The V end was cut by 6 bases, the J end by 2 bases, with 19 bases between. This CDR3 region has 16 residues. The CDR3 spells CASSTLGGVSNTEAFF. The CDR3 nucleotides are TGTGCCAGCAGCACATTGGGGGGGGTCAGTAACACTGAAGCTTTCTTT.

The chain recombines TRBV6-1 with TRBJ1-2; TRBD1 matches at 9 bases. The CDR3 loop spans 13 amino acids. Germline lookup yields CDR1 MNHNS and CDR2 SASEGT. Unmatched junction bases numbered 4, after V lost 3 bases and J lost 8 bases. For the CDR3, the DNA is TGTGCCAGCAGTGACGGACAGGGGCGAGGCTACACCTTC. Its translation is CASSDGQGRGYTF.

This clone has just one count. The chain carries TRBV3-1 (or the pseudogene TRBV3-2) and TRBJ1-1; no definite D call. Germline lookup yields CDR1 LGHDT and CDR2 YNNKEL (reference sequence). The CDR3 is 13 residues long. V was trimmed by 0 bases and J by 7 bases, leaving 9 bases between them. CDR3: CASSQDHRNEAFF. CDR3 sequence (DNA): TGTGCCAGCAGCCAAGATCACAGAAATGAAGCTTTCTTT.

The chain's CDR3 is CASSQRQVEMDKLFF. The DNA of the CDR3 is TGTGCCAGCAGCCAAAGACAGGTTGAGATGGACAAACTGTTTTTT. The chain uses TRBV6-6 and TRBJ1-4; tentative D call: TRBD1 (6 bases). The V end lost 6 bases, the J end lost 11 bases, and 22 bases lay between the germline ends. This CDR3 is 15 amino acids long. Germline CDR1 MNHNY, CDR2 SVGAGI (reference sequence).

The chain is built from TRBV7-3 and TRBJ1-1; D might be TRBD1 (6 bases). This CDR3 is built from 14 residues. The V end lost 5 bases, the J end lost 3 bases, and 13 bases lay between the germline ends. Germline values: CDR1 SGHTA, CDR2 FQGTGA. DNA of the CDR3: TGTGCCAGCAGCCTCTCAGGGGTAGACACTGAAGCTTTCTTT. It translates to CASSLSGVDTEAFF.

The chain carries TRBV2 and TRBJ1-3; no clear D gene. Germline V CDR1 and CDR2: SNHLY, FYNNEI. This CDR3 comprises 13 residues. Trimming pared 4 bases from V and 4 bases from J, leaving 8 bases between. The CDR3 region is CASSGSEGNTIYF. CDR3 in DNA: TGTGCCAGCAGTGGAAGTGAGGGAAACACCATATATTTT.